This TCR beta chain was documented in a study of cytomegalovirus exposure and HLA in healthy donors (dated by TCRdb to the late 2010s). As for the study more broadly: According to an earlier analysis of 550 to 750 of the donors, 200 million or so T cells yielded 117 million unique TCR beta sequences and less than 300 Gb of sequence data. All discovery cohort repertoires had been generated on a single sequencing platform. In an earlier analysis of about 590 of the donors, high-throughput TCR beta sequencing was used to judge whether each TCR beta V gene segment behaved as functional or pseudogenic. Typing coverage differed by locus: A, B, C, DRB1 and DQB1 were typed in roughly 629-640 donors, DQA1 in approximately 520, DPA1 in 600 to 610, and DPB1 in roughly 470. In addition to the first cohort of around 670 subjects, a separate validation cohort of 120 different subjects was used. The later analysis used no new phenotypic data to find candidate immune exposures, relying instead on TCR beta sequences and their occurrence across donors. Among roughly 370 genotyped donors of the cohort, an average of about 240,000 unique TCR beta nucleotide sequences were sequenced per donor, about a sixth of them non-productive. About five DR-DQ haplotypes were treated as single units for association and clustering because of strong linkage in the cohort. Using immunosequencing, the study profiled T cell repertoires from some 670 subjects and related those repertoires to cytomegalovirus serostatus. The aim of the study was to test whether cataloging public T cell receptors could identify signatures of past pathogen exposure. Alongside the repertoire data, information on donor age, sex, ethnicity and CMV serostatus was compiled. A later genetic analysis took genome-wide SNP genotypes for about 65% of the 666 donors and used that subset as a discovery cohort. To study patterns of TCR occurrence, a later analysis re-analyzed previously published TCR beta repertoires from more than 550 donors and added high-resolution HLA genotyping. Among the roughly 400 genotyped donors, more than 70% belonged to the genetic ancestry cluster associated with self-reported Caucasian donors. About 300 gigabases of sequencing data and 70 million to 85 million unique TCR sequences were included in an early release covering about 700 HLA-typed donors. HLA typing covered class I and class II loci at four-digit resolution. To predict cytomegalovirus infection status, the study brought together high-throughput TCR immunosequencing, statistical association of individual TCRs with disease status, and machine learning. The investigation overall reported the following: Only TCR beta chains were sequenced in this cohort, and the absence of alpha or paired-chain data limited detectable features. A later genetic analysis associated a missense DCLRE1C variant with V-gene and J-gene trimming of TCR beta chains, and an independent cohort replicated the association. Correlated functional status among segregating V segments might be attributable to linkage disequilibrium, but an unknown experimental factor could not be ruled out. In vitro tests confirmed that three of the cytomegalovirus-associated TCR beta chains recognize cytomegalovirus antigens. HLA typing was unavailable for some donors at each locus, so association tests used only the typed subset. According to a later analysis, TCR association rates differed among HLA loci, with DRB1 alleles showing the most associated TCRs and HLA-C alleles showing the fewest. At a false discovery rate of 0.05, a later analysis linked around 17,000 TCR beta sequences to specific HLA alleles. Immune exposure information for the cohort was limited to CMV serostatus. Approximately 18 rarely observed V segments, including chromosome 9 orphons, were excluded from the earlier analysis of about 500 of the donors because counts were too low. A cluster of highly shared sequence variants was judged likely to be a technical artifact of the sequencing pipeline. While some public TCRs were present in many individuals, most TCR sequences turned up only very rarely across donors. Some IMGT-functional V segments, including TRBV6-2 and TRBV6-3, could not be distinguished by the 87-base-pair reads and were therefore excluded. According to the authors, the approach could potentially be generalized to other disease states and immunological phenotypes. The study gave a list of more than 150 TCR beta chains associated with cytomegalovirus. A later analysis found that HLA-associated TCR beta chains were more clonally expanded and had lower generation probabilities than equally common non-associated chains. In a later analysis, most CMV-associated TCR beta chains were found to appear HLA-restricted, with HLA associations seemingly driven largely by CMV exposure. The classifier was reported to diagnose cytomegalovirus status with high specificity and sensitivity in both the original cohort and the validation cohort. In a later genetic analysis, fewer N-insertions in productive TCRs were reported among donors in an Asian-associated ancestry cluster than the roughly 700-donor mean. Several of the top co-occurrence clusters appeared to be linked to parvovirus B19, influenza, CMV and Epstein-Barr virus, according to a later analysis. When HLA alleles, especially DR and DQ, strongly co-occurred, attributing TCR associations to individual alleles was difficult. In an earlier analysis of several hundred of the donors, most TCR beta V segments were observed in productive rearrangements about 87% or about 30% of the time, broadly matching IMGT annotations. The presence/absence analyses assumed that sequencing depth was roughly uniform across donors, and that assumption may not be true. A further reported finding was that TCR beta sequences accurately predicted the HLA-A and HLA-B alleles for most subjects in the first cohort.

Libraries were made using the immunoSEQ multiplex PCR assay. A mixture of 60 forward primers for TCR Vbeta segments and 13 reverse primers for TCR Jbeta segments was used in the multiplex PCR. The CDR3 region of rearranged TCR beta genes was amplified from genomic DNA with a multiplex PCR assay. On the Illumina HiSeq System, the amplified TCR beta libraries were sequenced as 87-base-pair reads. The source study handled its data this way. A later analysis tallied 80 million to 95 million unique TCR beta chains across the roughly 610 repertoires, and roughly 11 million of those chains were shared by two or more donors. To remove PCR and sequencing errors, raw reads were error-corrected and collapsed into unique sequences using a nearest-neighbor algorithm that merged closely related sequences. V, D and J gene segments were assigned by aligning CDR3 sequences to IMGT reference sequences. For a sequence to be retained, at least a six-nucleotide match to both a V gene segment and a J gene segment was required. A rearrangement was called productive if the CDR3 had no stop codons and remained in frame with V and J, and every other rearrangement was called non-productive. CDR3 was defined by IMGT convention, running from the second conserved V-encoded cysteine to the conserved J-encoded phenylalanine. The earlier analysis of about 610 of the donors excluded any sequence lacking an unambiguous match to a single V gene segment. An earlier analysis of 550 to 650 of the donors classified V segments as functional when productive rearrangements were above 56.7% and as segregating when the standard deviation between donors was above 5%. A statistical classification framework was built for diagnosing cytomegalovirus status from the catalog of TCR beta chain sequences. In a later analysis, V and J genes were assigned by comparing TCR nucleotide sequences against IMGT/GENE-DB human TR gene sequences. A later analysis assigned CDR3 sequences and most-parsimonious VDJ recombination scenarios with the TCRdist pipeline. In a later analysis, every TCR beta chain was defined by the combination of its CDR3 amino acid sequence and its V-gene family, and reads without a unique V-gene family were dropped. In a later analysis, fewer than 650 highly shared, low-generation-probability nucleotide sequences were removed to address suspected cross-contamination and a sequencing artifact. For each public chain, a later analysis derived a clonal expansion index from normalized ranks of inferred template counts within each repertoire. A later analysis computed generation probabilities with a VDJ recombination model fitted to out-of-frame rearrangements, and checked the results against IGoR. Hypergeometric tests were used in a later analysis to score TCR-TCR, TCR-HLA and TCR-CMV co-occurrence, with a repertoire-size bias correction applied to the TCR pairs. False discovery rates were estimated in a later analysis by permuting HLA or CMV assignments 20 times. In a later analysis, co-occurring TCRs were grouped using DBSCAN, and TCRdist sequence similarity was added for clustering within HLA-allele-positive subsets. Repertoires with fewer than 30,000 or more than 120,000 public chains were left out of co-occurrence clustering, as were several repertoires with anomalous nucleotide sharing. Sourced from immuneACCESS, this table was stored by TCRdb with only in-frame sequences that have V and J called. A share of the clones is absent; for the studies checked, an unresolved V gene accounts for under half, and the remainder has no known explanation. From that table come the V and J calls and clone size; the DNA was used to work out D and trimming. The sample table records about 73,000 clones; 67% of these occur just once. Of the sample, about 6.9% falls within the top ten clones.

The CDR3 numbers 13 residues from cysteine through phenylalanine. Only CDR3 DNA is held: 39 bases, read in frame from base 1. The junction carries 10 bases between V and J, which are trimmed by 1 base and 7 bases respectively. Based on the germline V gene, the CDR1 and CDR2 sequences are SGHTA and FQGNSA. The cohort consisted of 600 to 750 healthy bone marrow donors. Cohort members were all nominally healthy when sampled, although unrecorded immune exposures were likely present. The donor was CMV seropositive and was included in the group of some 290 seropositive cohort members. Every donor gave a peripheral blood sample, and the peripheral blood mononuclear cells from that sample were used for TCR beta sequencing. Genomic DNA extraction from the blood cell samples was performed with the Qiagen DNeasy Blood Extraction Kit. In the case of this clone: What this receptor recognizes is not known. Per-nucleotide qualities are absent, and no much larger clonotype sits a single base away.

The sequence came from a woman in her forties or fifties in good health and CMV-seropositive. The receptor chain draws on TRBV7-2 and TRBJ1-2, with the D gene uncertain. Sequenced: PBMCs. This receptor carries the CDR3 CASSLGRAFGYTF. The sequenced DNA: TGTGCCAGCAGCTTAGGGAGGGCATTTGGCTACACCTTC.